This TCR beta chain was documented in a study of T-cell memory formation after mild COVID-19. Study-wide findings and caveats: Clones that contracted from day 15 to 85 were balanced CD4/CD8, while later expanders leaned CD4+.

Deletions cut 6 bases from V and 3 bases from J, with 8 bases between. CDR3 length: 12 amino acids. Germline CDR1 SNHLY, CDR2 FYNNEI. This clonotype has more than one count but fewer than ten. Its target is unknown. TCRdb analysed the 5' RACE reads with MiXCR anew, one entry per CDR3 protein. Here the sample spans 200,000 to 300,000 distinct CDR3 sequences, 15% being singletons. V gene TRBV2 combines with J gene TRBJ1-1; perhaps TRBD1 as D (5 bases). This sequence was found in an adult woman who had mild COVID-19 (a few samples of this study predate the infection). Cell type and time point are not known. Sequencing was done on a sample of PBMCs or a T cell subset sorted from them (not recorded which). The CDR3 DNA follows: TGTGCCAGCAGACCGGGGGACACTGAAGCTTTCTTT. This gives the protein CASRPGDTEAFF.